This T cell receptor (beta chain) emerged from a study of blood T cell repertoires in COVID-19. Study background: PBMCs, B-cell-depleted T cells, or T cells provided the cDNA or gDNA that made up the material.

Germline CDR1 and CDR2: KGHDR and SFDVKD. J lost 10 bases, V lost 4 bases, and 9 bases had no gene match. CDR3 length equals 14 residues. In the study's own analysis: Reference gene primer amplification yielded estimated nucleated cell counts. The method was immunoSEQ multiplex PCR; TCRdb's version includes in-frame clones alone and lacks a portion of them. D and trimming were read from the DNA, whereas the V and J calls and clone size are those reported in that table. This sample has more than 250,000 clones, with 80% to 85% found just once. The J gene is TRBJ2-3, the V gene TRBV24-1; 8 bases are shared with TRBD2. The sequencing input was PBMCs or T cells enriched from blood (not recorded which). The TCR sequence derives from a man between 40 and 49 years old who had been exposed to COVID-19. The CDR3 is CATSDPGLGFAQYF. CDR3 DNA: TGTGCCACCAGTGACCCGGGACTAGGGTTTGCGCAGTATTTT.